A single sample is the source of the 24 T cell receptor beta chains below, sequenced in a study of blood T cell repertoires in COVID-19. The assay was immunoSEQ multiplex PCR, and TCRdb's table has in-frame clones only and misses some. The table has some 30,000 clones, 70% to 90% seen once. Source material: peripheral blood. Every receptor here comes from a man aged 55 to 70 with active COVID-19.

Only one count was recorded for this clone. The V gene is TRBV4-1, the J gene TRBJ2-7; 7 bases map to TRBD2. V lost 2 bases to trimming and J lost 7 bases; unmatched junction nucleotides: 14. The CDR3 has 16 residues. Germline CDR1 is MGHRA and CDR2 is YSYEKL. In nucleotides, the CDR3 is TGCGCCAGCAGCCAACCGGGACTATCAGGCTACGAGGAGCAGTACGTC. It is translated as CASSQPGLSGYEEQYV.

In regard to this clone: Other DNA sequences in the same sample also yield this CDR3. V usage is TRBV2 and J usage is TRBJ1-4, with 10 bases lining up with TRBD1. The CDR3 loop spans 14 amino acids. Trimming took 6 bases from V and 5 from J; bases not matched to a gene: 3. The V gene's germline CDR1 is SNHLY and CDR2 FYNNEI. The DNA of the CDR3 is TGTGCCAGCAGCAGGACAGGGGGAAATGAAAAACTGTTTTTT. Its translation: CASSRTGGNEKLFF.

This clone has only a few counts. J is TRBJ2-5 and V is TRBV2; D is undetermined. The CDR3 runs to 11 residues. The germline gives CDR1 SNHLY, CDR2 FYNNEI. CDR3 region: CVSVGRGTQYF. The CDR3 DNA is TGTGTCTCAGTAGGTCGAGGGACCCAGTACTTC.

The chain has TRBV19 and TRBJ1-5; D unresolved. Looked up from germline, CDR1 is LNHDA and CDR2 is SQIVND (reference sequence). V lost 4 bases to trimming and J lost 3 bases, with 13 bases between them. CDR3 size: 15 residues. The CDR3 spells CASSREGLANQPQHF. The CDR3 DNA follows: TGTGCCAGTAGTAGGGAGGGCTTAGCCAATCAGCCCCAGCATTTT.

The chain is built from TRBV7-2 and TRBJ2-1; TRBD2 is a possible D gene (6 bases). The CDR3 extends over 14 amino acids. From germline, CDR1 is SGHTA and CDR2 FQGNSA. Trimming stripped 7 bases from V and 1 base from J, with 11 bases between. CDR3 sequence reads: CASTPGSSYNEQFF. In DNA form, the CDR3 reads TGTGCCAGCACCCCCGGGAGTTCCTACAATGAGCAGTTCTTC. Variable domain in full (rest from reference TRBV7-2 and TRBJ2-1): GAGVSQSPSNKVTEKGKDVELRCDPISGHTALYWYRQSLGQGLEFLIYFQGNSAPDKSGLPSDRFSAERTGGSVSTLTIQRTQQEDSAVYLCASTPGSSYNEQFFGPGTRLTVL.

The chain combines TRBV28 with TRBJ1-2; D is ambiguous. V was trimmed by 4 bases and J by 0 bases, leaving 12 bases between them. Germline V gives CDR1 MDHEN, CDR2 SYDVKM. The CDR3 covers 15 residues. CDR3 loop: CASSYPGDANYGYTF. CDR3 coding DNA: TGTGCCAGCAGTTACCCGGGAGATGCTAACTATGGCTACACCTTC.

The V gene is TRBV18, the J gene TRBJ2-1, with TRBD2 identical over 9 bases. The CDR3 runs to 16 residues. V was pared by 3 bases and J by 3 bases, with 6 bases of the junction left unmatched. Germline V gene lookup returns CDR1 KGHSH and CDR2 LQKENI. CDR3 coding DNA: TGTGCCAGCTCACCTAGGGTAGCGGGAGTCTACAATGAGCAGTTCTTC. Translated, it gives CASSPRVAGVYNEQFF. The whole variable domain, remainder taken from reference TRBV18 and TRBJ2-1, is NAGVMQNPRHLVRRRGQEARLRCSPMKGHSHVYWYRQLPEEGLKFMVYLQKENIIDESGMPKERFSAEFPKEGPSILRIQQVVRGDSAAYFCASSPRVAGVYNEQFFGPGTRLTVL.

The chain couples TRBV15 to TRBJ1-6; D is ambiguous. CDR1 and CDR2 from the germline V gene are LNHNV and YYDKDF (reference sequence). The germline V and J ends were trimmed by 0 bases and 14 bases, with 11 bases remaining between them. CDR3 size: 13 residues. The CDR3 nucleotides read TGTGCCACCAGCAGAGATATGAGGCATTCCCTCCACTTT. Translation: CATSRDMRHSLHF.

This chain connects TRBV19 to TRBJ2-5; D unresolved. Trimming left V 7 bases short and J 5 bases short, with 8 bases between. Germline assignment: CDR1 LNHDA and CDR2 SQIVND (reference sequence). The CDR3 contains 11 residues. The CDR3 loop reads CASMLRETQYF. In DNA, the CDR3 is TGTGCCAGTATGCTGAGGGAGACCCAGTACTTC.

This clone was seen once. This chain links TRBV11-3 with TRBJ2-1; 9 bases match TRBD2. With 1 base clipped from V and 8 bases from J, the junction kept 3 bases outside the gene matches. Germline V gene sequence: CDR1 SGHNT, CDR2 YENEEA. The CDR3 is 14 residues long. The CDR3 reads CASSLGSGSHEQFF. The CDR3 DNA follows: TGTGCCAGCAGCTTAGGTAGCGGGAGCCATGAGCAGTTCTTC.

The chain uses TRBV4-1 and TRBJ2-1; TRBD2 aligns across 13 bases. The CDR3 contains 17 residues. The germline CDR1 and CDR2 sequences are MGHRA and YSYEKL. Trimming at V came to 4 bases and at J to 7 bases, leaving 10 bases not matched to a gene. This CDR3 reads CASSPGLAGVGGNEQFF. Written as DNA, the CDR3 is TGCGCCAGCAGCCCCGGACTAGCGGGAGTAGGGGGGAATGAGCAGTTCTTC.

This chain connects TRBV27 to TRBJ2-2; 10 nucleotides line up with TRBD2. V gave up 6 bases and J gave up 7 bases; unmatched junction bases: 5. This CDR3 comprises 14 residues. Germline CDR1 reads MNHEY; CDR2 reads SMNVEV (reference sequence). The CDR3 DNA reads TGTGCCAGCAGGCTAGCGGGAGTCATCGGGGAGCTGTTTTTT. Amino acid sequence: CASRLAGVIGELFF.

This clone turned up a few times. The chain carries TRBV3-1 (or the pseudogene TRBV3-2) and TRBJ2-3, with TRBD2 matching 11 bases. After removal of 6 bases from V and 1 base from J, the junction contained 15 bases not matched to a gene. Per the germline V gene, CDR1 is LGHDT and CDR2 is YNNKEL (reference sequence). The CDR3 has 19 amino acids. The CDR3 nucleotides read TGTGCCAGCAGAGCCTGGGGTACTAGCGGGAGAGAGGGCACAGATACGCAGTATTTT. Encoded protein: CASRAWGTSGREGTDTQYF.

CDR3 residues: CASSLSSYEQYF. Here the CDR3 DNA reads TGTGCCAGCTCACTTAGCTCCTACGAGCAGTACTTC. The rearrangement uses TRBV18 and TRBJ2-7; D is unclear. Trimming shortened V by 4 bases and J by 0 bases, and 4 bases separated the two germline ends. This CDR3 has 12 amino acids. Germline CDR1 reads KGHSH; CDR2 reads LQKENI.

J is TRBJ2-1 and V is TRBV10-2; no firm D call. This CDR3 contains 15 residues. CDR1 and CDR2 from the germline V gene are WSHSY and SAAADI. The germline V and J ends were trimmed by 7 bases and 5 bases, with 18 bases remaining between them. The CDR3: CASNSMSLAHNEQFF. The CDR3 DNA reads as TGCGCCAGCAACTCAATGAGCTTAGCCCACAATGAGCAGTTCTTC.

This rearrangement joins TRBV11-2 to TRBJ2-7; possibly TRBD2 for D (7 bases). CDR3 length equals 15 residues. Trimming took 5 bases from V and 7 from J, leaving 21 bases between them. Germline V gene data show CDR1 as SGHAT and CDR2 as FQNNGV. The CDR3 region is CASSGGGKRESEQYF. The CDR3 DNA sequence: TGTGCCAGCAGCGGAGGGGGTAAGCGGGAAAGTGAGCAGTACTTC.

The V gene is TRBV2, the J gene TRBJ2-2, with TRBD1 identical over 8 bases. The germline gives CDR1 SNHLY, CDR2 FYNNEI. CDR3 length: 15 residues. With 4 bases clipped from V and 6 bases from J, the junction kept 7 bases outside the gene matches. CDR3 region: CASSVTGVNAGELFF. The CDR3 DNA is TGTGCCAGCAGTGTGACAGGGGTGAATGCCGGGGAGCTGTTTTTT.

This chain joins TRBV19 and TRBJ2-7; TRBD2 might be the D (5 bases). V was trimmed by 3 bases and J by 3 bases, leaving 18 bases between them. CDR1 is LNHDA and CDR2 is SQIVND in the germline V gene (reference sequence). This CDR3 has 16 residues. CDR3 sequence: CASSMSAFTGYYEQYF. CDR3 nucleotide sequence: TGTGCCAGTAGTATGTCAGCCTTCACGGGGTACTACGAGCAGTACTTC.

CDR3 residues: CASSQSGSPYEQYF. The CDR3 DNA is TGTGCCAGCAGCCAAAGCGGGAGTCCCTACGAGCAGTACTTC. The chain uses TRBV14 and TRBJ2-7, with TRBD2 matching 8 bases. J gave up 2 bases and V 2 bases, and 2 bases lay outside the gene matches. The CDR3 has 14 amino acids. Germline lookup yields CDR1 SGHDN and CDR2 FVKESK.

The chain employs TRBV7-6 and TRBJ2-2, with a possible D match to TRBD2 (6 bases). Germline CDR1 SGHVS, CDR2 FNYEAQ. V gave up 1 base and J gave up 4 bases, with 19 bases separating them. CDR3 length equals 18 residues. The CDR3 bases are TGTGCCAGCAGCTTAGAGTCGCCTAGCGCGCCAAGCACCGGGGAGCTGTTTTTT. Its translation is CASSLESPSAPSTGELFF.

This chain joins TRBV7-3 and TRBJ2-1, with 12 bases lining up with TRBD2. The V gene end was trimmed by 2 bases and the J gene end by 9 bases; junction bases not matched to a gene: 2. This CDR3 has 14 residues. Germline assignment: CDR1 SGHTA and CDR2 FQGTGA. CDR3 DNA: TGTGCCAGCAGCTTACTGGGACTAGCGGGTGAGCAGTTCTTC. As protein: CASSLLGLAGEQFF.

The chain has TRBV11-2 and TRBJ1-6; no definite D call. Trimming took 6 bases from V and 8 from J, leaving 11 bases between them. This CDR3 is 13 amino acids long. Germline assignment: CDR1 SGHAT and CDR2 FQNNGV. As DNA, the CDR3 is TGTGCCAGCAGTTCGGACGGGGATTCACCCCTCCACTTT. This codes for CASSSDGDSPLHF.

This chain joins TRBV3-1 (or the pseudogene TRBV3-2) and TRBJ2-3, with TRBD2 matching 11 bases. Germline loops: CDR1 LGHDT, CDR2 YNNKEL (reference sequence). V lost 0 bases, J lost 2 bases, and 7 bases stayed unmatched. This CDR3 comprises 18 residues. CDR3 in DNA: TGTGCCAGCAGCCAAGAGAGAGGGACTAGCGGCCTCACAGATACGCAGTATTTT. It codes for CASSQERGTSGLTDTQYF.

The CDR3 DNA reads as TGTGCCAGCAGTACCAATCTATTGGGAGTCGAGTACAATGAGCAGTTCTTC. Protein sequence: CASSTNLLGVEYNEQFF. This chain uses TRBV28 with TRBJ2-1; D is possibly TRBD2 (5 bases). This CDR3 comprises 17 residues. Trimming took 5 bases from V and 4 from J, leaving 21 bases between them. Germline CDR1 reads MDHEN; CDR2 reads SYDVKM.